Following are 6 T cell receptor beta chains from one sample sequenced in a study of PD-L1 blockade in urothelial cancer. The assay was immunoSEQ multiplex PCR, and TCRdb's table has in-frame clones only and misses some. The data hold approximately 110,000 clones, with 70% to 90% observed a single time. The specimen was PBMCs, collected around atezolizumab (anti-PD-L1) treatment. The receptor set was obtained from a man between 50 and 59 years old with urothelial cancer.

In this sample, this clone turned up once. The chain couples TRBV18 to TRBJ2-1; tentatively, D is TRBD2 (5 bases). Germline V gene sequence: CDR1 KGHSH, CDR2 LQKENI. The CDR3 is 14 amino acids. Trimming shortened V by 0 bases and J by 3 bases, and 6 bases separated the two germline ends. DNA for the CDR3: TGTGCCAGCTCACCACCGCGGGTCTACAATGAGCAGTTCTTC. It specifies CASSPPRVYNEQFF.

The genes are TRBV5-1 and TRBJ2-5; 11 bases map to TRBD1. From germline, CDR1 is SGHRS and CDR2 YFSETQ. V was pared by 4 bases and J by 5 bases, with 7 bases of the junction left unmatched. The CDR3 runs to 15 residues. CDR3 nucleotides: TGCGCCAGCAGCCCGGACAGGGGGCAAGGGGAGACCCAGTACTTC. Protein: CASSPDRGQGETQYF. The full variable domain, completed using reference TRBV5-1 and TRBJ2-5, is KAGVTQTPRYLIKTRGQQVTLSCSPISGHRSVSWYQQTPGQGLQFLFEYFSETQRNKGNFPGRFSGRQFSNSRSEMNVSTLELGDSALYLCASSPDRGQGETQYFGPGTRLLVL.

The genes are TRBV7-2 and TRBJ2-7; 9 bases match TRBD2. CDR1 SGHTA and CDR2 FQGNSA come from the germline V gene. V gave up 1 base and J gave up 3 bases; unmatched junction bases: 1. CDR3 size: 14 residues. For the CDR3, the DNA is TGTGCCAGCAGCTTAGTAGCGGGAGACTACGAGCAGTACTTC. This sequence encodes CASSLVAGDYEQYF.

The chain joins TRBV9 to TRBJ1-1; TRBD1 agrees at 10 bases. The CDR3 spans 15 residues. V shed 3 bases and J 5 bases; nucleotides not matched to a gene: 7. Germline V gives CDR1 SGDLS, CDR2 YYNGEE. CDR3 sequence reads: CASSAPDRGRTEAFF. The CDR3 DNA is TGTGCCAGCAGCGCTCCAGACAGGGGGCGGACTGAAGCTTTCTTT.

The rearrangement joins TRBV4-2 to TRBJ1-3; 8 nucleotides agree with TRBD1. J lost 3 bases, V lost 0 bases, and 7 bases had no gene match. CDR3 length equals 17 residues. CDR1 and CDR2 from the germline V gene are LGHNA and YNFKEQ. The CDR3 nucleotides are TGTGCCAGCAGCCAAGACCATCAGGGGGCCGGTGGAAACACCATATATTTT. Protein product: CASSQDHQGAGGNTIYF.

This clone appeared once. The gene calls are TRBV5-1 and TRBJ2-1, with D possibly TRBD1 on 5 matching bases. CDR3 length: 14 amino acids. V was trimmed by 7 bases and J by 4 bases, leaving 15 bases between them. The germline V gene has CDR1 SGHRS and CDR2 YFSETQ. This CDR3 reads CASFTGASYNEQFF. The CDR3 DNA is TGCGCCAGCTTCACTGGGGCTTCGTACAATGAGCAGTTCTTC.